The T cell receptor beta chain under discussion was sequenced for a study of neurological immune-mediated disorders. Study findings and constraints: Because no CDR3 amino acid sequences were shared across subjects by expanded clones, private repertoires were suggested in all groups. While HTLV-1-associated myelopathy showed the greatest TCR clonal expansion, multiple sclerosis showed the least, falling below healthy controls.

Time point meaning: technical triplicate 3. The unsorted libraries were made from 2 million PBMCs kept at -80 C. This clonotype was observed at least ten times. Its antigen remains unknown. The authors made cDNA by 5'RACE with 10-nucleotide random UMIs. TCRdb fed the 5' RACE reads into MiXCR, producing one record per CDR3 protein. The sample carries about 44,000 distinct CDR3 sequences, roughly 21% recorded once. The ends lost 4 bases at V and 6 bases at J; junction bases unmatched: 7. CDR1 SGHKS and CDR2 YYEKEE come from the germline V gene (reference sequence). The CDR3 is 14 residues long. This clonotype was sampled from a man aged 60 to 75 with HTLV-1-associated myelopathy (HAM/TSP). The chain links TRBV5-5 to TRBJ1-1, with 9 bases aligning to TRBD1. The material sequenced was PBMCs. CDR3 residues: CASSLRQGGAEAFF. The DNA for the CDR3 is TGTGCCAGCAGCCTACGACAGGGGGGCGCTGAAGCTTTCTTT.